A selection of T cell receptor beta chains follows, all from one sample in a study of blood T cell repertoires in COVID-19. Sequencing used immunoSEQ multiplex PCR; TCRdb keeps in-frame clones, though not all of them. The top ten hold approximately 2.6% of the sample, which has hundreds of thousands of clones, over 65% seen once. Specimen: peripheral blood. The source of these receptors is a woman in her seventies with active or convalescent COVID-19. CDR3s include the opening cysteine and the closing phenylalanine or tryptophan. The D gene is left open where the match is weak. Clone size is given for some rows only: seen once, a few or many times, or a class if the clone is expanded.

CDR3 protein | CDR3 DNA | clone size | D gene | J gene | V gene
CSASLAGKLQPQHF | TGCAGTGCTAGTCTCGCAGGGAAGTTACAGCCCCAGCATTTT | - | - | TRBJ1-5 | TRBV20-1
CASSPQGASLHEQYF | TGTGCCAGCTCACCACAGGGGGCGAGTCTTCATGAGCAGTACTTC | - | TRBD1 | TRBJ2-7 | TRBV18
CASSPPWALTGELFF | TGTGCCAGCAGCCCCCCCTGGGCCCTGACGGGGGAGCTGTTTTTT | - | - | TRBJ2-2 | TRBV7-9
CASKWTGILYEQYF | TGTGCCAGCAAGTGGACAGGCATCTTGTACGAGCAGTACTTC | - | TRBD1 | TRBJ2-7 | TRBV2
CASSRLAGGGNEQFF | TGCGCCAGCAGCCGTCTAGCGGGAGGGGGAAATGAGCAGTTCTTC | once | TRBD2 | TRBJ2-1 | TRBV5-1
CASSVNGQGNSPLHF | TGTGCCAGCAGCGTAAACGGGCAGGGGAACTCACCCCTCCACTTT | once | - | TRBJ1-6 | TRBV9
CASSPSGTGGAFF | TGTGCCAGCAGCCCAAGCGGGACAGGGGGAGCTTTCTTT | - | TRBD1 | TRBJ1-1 | TRBV27
CACTPGQGASYGYTF | TGTGCCTGCACCCCCGGGCAGGGGGCCAGCTATGGCTACACCTTC | - | TRBD1 | TRBJ1-2 | TRBV30
CASSPRSGEETQYF | TGTGCCAGCTCACCACGTTCTGGGGAGGAGACCCAGTACTTC | - | - | TRBJ2-5 | TRBV18
CASSIDQRDRAGYTF | TGTGCCAGTAGTATAGATCAGAGGGACAGGGCTGGCTACACCTTC | - | TRBD1 | TRBJ1-2 | TRBV19
CASSLQGAQEQYF | TGTGCCAGCAGCTTACAGGGGGCTCAAGAGCAGTACTTC | once | TRBD1 | TRBJ2-7 | TRBV7-9
CASSFMGGGPGDTQYF | TGTGCCAGCAGCTTCATGGGGGGAGGGCCTGGAGATACGCAGTATTTT | - | TRBD2 | TRBJ2-3 | TRBV11-3
CASQGPVRSNQPQHF | TGTGCCAGTCAGGGGCCGGTGAGGAGCAATCAGCCCCAGCATTTT | few | - | TRBJ1-5 | TRBV2